The clone carrying this T cell receptor beta chain was recorded a few times. The antigen remains unidentified. Cells sorted by CD45RO/CCR7/CD25/CD127/CD95/CD27 comprised CD4+ naive, central memory, regulatory and stem cell-like memory cells. The data stem from a study of beta chain features in type 1 diabetes. Study at large: Across every sample, about 100 million sorted cells were examined in total.

Study findings and constraints: Moderate yet significant TCRB CDR3 shortening was seen in Type 1 diabetes patients in all four CD4+ subsets.

All of the isolated RNA was reverse transcribed, so expressed TCRB transcripts were sequenced. TCRdb's table, derived via immunoSEQ multiplex PCR, lists solely in-frame clones and lacks some. The table has around 280,000 clones, around 16% seen once. CDR3 length: 17 residues. Germline V lookup: CDR1 LNHDA, CDR2 SQIVND (reference sequence). Trimming left V 6 bases short and J 3 bases short, with 20 bases between. The sample consisted of naive CD4+ T cells from blood. The chain links TRBV19 to TRBJ2-2; no definite D call. The TCR comes from a man younger than 35 with type 1 diabetes. CDR3: CASRNRSTSPYTGELFF. As DNA, the CDR3 is TGTGCCAGTAGAAATCGTTCGACTTCGCCTTACACCGGGGAGCTGTTTTTT.